The T cell receptor beta chain described here comes from a study of T cell repertoires in cytomegalovirus infection. Study-level information: Based on public TCR beta signatures, there were indications of CMV infection and of a matching HLA type.

As to this clonotype: The antigen is undetermined.

TCRdb analysed the reads with MiXCR anew, one entry per CDR3 protein. Of almost 500,000 distinct CDR3 sequences listed, about 11% were seen once; the top ten hold 10% to 13%. Points from the study as a whole: Pooled public TCR beta family frequency picked out CMV carriers with the relevant HLA. Dominating the ex vivo response were HLA-C-restricted CMV-specific TCR beta clonotypes.

Germline CDR1 is SNHLY and CDR2 is FYNNEI. CDR3 length: 15 amino acids. Trimming left V 2 bases short and J 1 base short, with 12 bases between. Material: PBMCs. V is TRBV2 and J is TRBJ2-7; a weak D match, TRBD2 (6 bases). The TCR sequence derives from a human donor in good health (CMV status not recorded). Some clones in this sample may be carry-over from other donors' samples. The CDR3 protein is CASSERGSPSYEQYF. CDR3 sequence (DNA): TGTGCCAGCAGTGAACGGGGGTCACCTTCCTACGAGCAGTACTTC.